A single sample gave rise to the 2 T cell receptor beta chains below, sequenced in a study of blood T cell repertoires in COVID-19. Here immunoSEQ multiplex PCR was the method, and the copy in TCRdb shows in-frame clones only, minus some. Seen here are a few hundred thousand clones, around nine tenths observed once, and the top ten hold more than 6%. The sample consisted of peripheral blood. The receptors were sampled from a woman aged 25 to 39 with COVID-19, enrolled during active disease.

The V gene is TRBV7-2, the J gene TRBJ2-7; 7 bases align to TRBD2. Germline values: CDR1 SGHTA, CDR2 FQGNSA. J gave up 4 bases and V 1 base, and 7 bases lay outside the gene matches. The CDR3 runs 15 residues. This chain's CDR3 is CASSLERDFRYEQYF. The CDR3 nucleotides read TGTGCCAGCAGCTTAGAGCGGGATTTCCGTTACGAGCAGTACTTC.

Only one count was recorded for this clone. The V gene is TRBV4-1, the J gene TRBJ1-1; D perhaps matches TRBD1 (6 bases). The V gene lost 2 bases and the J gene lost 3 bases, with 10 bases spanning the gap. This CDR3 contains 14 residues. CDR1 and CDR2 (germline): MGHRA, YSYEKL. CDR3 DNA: TGCGCCAGCAGCCAACCTCAGGGGTACACTGAAGCTTTCTTT. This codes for CASSQPQGYTEAFF.